These T cell receptor beta chains were read from a single sample in a study of T cells expressing NK-cell markers. TCRdb re-called the 5' RACE reads; one entry per CDR3 protein, DNA not given. The sample data list almost 450,000 distinct CDR3 sequences. The sample consisted of blood T cells: a sorted CD56 or NKG2C T cell subset, CD4+ or CD8+ T cells, or bulk PBMC T cells (not recorded which). The receptors here all came from a woman aged 18 to 75 in good health. Both conserved end residues are part of each CDR3.

J gene	V gene	CDR3 protein
TRBJ2-1	TRBV12-3/TRBV12-4	CASSPAGGRHEQFF
TRBJ2-7	TRBV29-1	CSVDPGQGYQEQYF
TRBJ2-1	TRBV28	CASSETSPGQGRGGQFF
TRBJ2-5	TRBV7-9	CASSPPRTGGETQYF
TRBJ2-2	TRBV27	CASRRLAGGTGELFF
TRBJ2-4	TRBV6-5	CASSYDRAGAKNIQYF
TRBJ2-4	TRBV11-2	CASSLLVLRDGRSINIQYF
TRBJ2-7	TRBV7-8	CASSPLRNVDEQYF
TRBJ2-1	TRBV7-9	CASSLELEYEQFF
TRBJ2-1	TRBV12-3/TRBV12-4	CASSPLDWAKEQFF
TRBJ1-1	TRBV4-3	CASSQDLGQGRLDTEAFF
TRBJ2-7	TRBV27	CASSTHEGRSEPYEQYF
TRBJ2-1	TRBV18	CASSRLLAVEQFF
TRBJ2-7	TRBV7-2	CASSSLGDEQYF
TRBJ1-4	TRBV11-2	CASSMGSGIWEKLFF